Each of the 8 T cell receptor beta chains below was sequenced from the same sample in a study of T cell responses to AZD1222 COVID-19 vaccine. Using immunoSEQ multiplex PCR, the repertoire was profiled, and TCRdb retains in-frame clones only, with some absent. The sample contains roughly 65,000 clones, less than 90% of which appear only once. The sequences come from peripheral blood, collected 28 days after the second AZD1222 dose. The receptors derive from an adult who received the AZD1222 COVID-19 vaccine.

The chain has TRBV9 and TRBJ1-2, with 8 nucleotides matching TRBD1. Unmatched junction bases numbered 14, after V lost 4 bases and J lost 3 bases. There are 17 residues in the CDR3. Germline V gene lookup returns CDR1 SGDLS and CDR2 YYNGEE. The CDR3, as DNA: TGTGCCAGCAGCCTGGCCCCAGGACAGGGAGGACACTATGGCTACACCTTC. Encoded protein: CASSLAPGQGGHYGYTF. The whole variable domain, filled in from reference TRBV9 and TRBJ1-2, reads DSGVTQTPKHLITATGQRVTLRCSPRSGDLSVYWYQQSLDQGLQFLIQYYNGEERAKGNILERFSAQQFPDLHSELNLSSLELGDSALYFCASSLAPGQGGHYGYTFGSGTRLTVV.

The gene calls are TRBV5-6 and TRBJ2-5; perhaps TRBD1 as D (5 bases). The germline V gene has CDR1 SGHDT and CDR2 YYEEEE. The germline V and J ends were trimmed by 0 bases and 2 bases, with 8 bases remaining between them. The CDR3 is made up of 14 amino acids. CDR3 nucleotides: TGTGCCAGCAGCTTGGGCAGGGAACAAGAGACCCAGTACTTC. Encoded protein: CASSLGREQETQYF.

This clone was seen once. The CDR3 nucleotides are TGTGCCAGCAGCCAAGAAGGGACAGGGGGTGAAAAACTGTTTTTT. This sequence encodes CASSQEGTGGEKLFF. The chain employs TRBV4-2 and TRBJ1-4, with 11 nucleotides matching TRBD1. The CDR3 spans 15 residues. V was pared by 0 bases and J by 7 bases, with 1 base of the junction left unmatched. Germline CDR1 reads LGHNA; CDR2 reads YNFKEQ.

The chain recombines TRBV7-2 with TRBJ2-2; 8 bases match TRBD1. This CDR3 spans 15 amino acids. Germline V CDR1 and CDR2: SGHTA, FQGNSA. With 3 bases clipped from V and 4 bases from J, the junction kept 4 bases outside the gene matches. CDR3 in amino acids: CASSFLTGGTGELFF. As DNA, the CDR3 is TGTGCCAGCAGCTTCTTAACAGGGGGCACCGGGGAGCTGTTTTTT.

This chain uses TRBV11-3 with TRBJ2-2; a possible D gene is TRBD1 (7 bases). CDR1 is SGHNT, CDR2 YENEEA, per germline. Trimming removed 8 bases at V and 7 bases at J, with 17 bases between. The CDR3 extends over 14 amino acids. CDR3 coding DNA: TGTGCCAGCGGGGGCGCAGGGGGGAACGGGGAGCTGTTTTTT. Translating it yields CASGGAGGNGELFF. The full variable domain, with the rest looked up from reference TRBV11-3 and TRBJ2-2, is EAGVVQSPRYKIIEKKQPVAFWCNPISGHNTLYWYLQNLGQGPELLIRYENEEAVDDSQLPKDRFSAERLKGVDSTLKIQPAELGDSAVYLCASGGAGGNGELFFGEGSRLTVL.

The chain employs TRBV21-1 and TRBJ2-7; the D call in the table, TRBD1, was not verified against the DNA. TRBV21-1 is deemed a pseudogene. The length of the CDR3 is 16 residues. The CDR3 nucleotides are TGTGCCAGCAGCAAAGAACCCAGGGGGTCGGTCTACGAGCAGTACTTC. Protein product: CASSKEPRGSVYEQYF.

The V gene is TRBV2, the J gene TRBJ1-2; D unclear. The CDR3 is 13 residues long. Germline CDR1 is SNHLY and CDR2 is FYNNEI. Trimming shortened V by 0 bases and J by 8 bases, and 10 bases separated the two germline ends. CDR3 nucleotide sequence: TGTGCCAGCAGTGAAGCGCTTACCTCGGGCTACACCTTC. Its translation: CASSEALTSGYTF.

The chain combines TRBV7-6 with TRBJ2-5; maybe TRBD1 (6 bases). Trimming took 7 bases from V and 5 from J, leaving 20 bases between them. This CDR3 contains 15 residues. Germline V gene lookup returns CDR1 SGHVS and CDR2 FNYEAQ. The CDR3 nucleotides read TGTGCCAGCACCCTGGCGCAGGGCAGGGGCGAGACCCAGTACTTC. Translation gives CASTLAQGRGETQYF.